The following is a T cell receptor beta chain sequence with its context. This sample is drawn from a study of blood T cell repertoires in COVID-19. About the research overall: Sources were T cells, B-cell-depleted T cells, or PBMCs; the material itself was cDNA or gDNA.

In the authors' workflow: Amplification of reference gene primers provided the estimated nucleated cell counts. The method was immunoSEQ multiplex PCR; TCRdb's version includes in-frame clones alone and lacks a portion of them. The DNA gave D and trimming, while V, J and clone size come from that table. The repertoire holds about 75,000 clones, with about 88% as singletons. With 0 bases clipped from V and 6 bases from J, the junction kept 5 bases outside the gene matches. Germline CDR1 is SGDLS and CDR2 is YYNGEE. The CDR3 has 15 amino acids. Sequences were obtained from peripheral blood. The chain recombines TRBV9 with TRBJ2-7; 11 bases are a match to TRBD1. The TCR comes from a human donor in a cohort sampled during active COVID-19. The CDR3 loop reads CASSVETGTGGEQYF. As DNA, the CDR3 is TGTGCCAGCAGCGTAGAAACCGGGACAGGGGGCGAGCAGTACTTC.